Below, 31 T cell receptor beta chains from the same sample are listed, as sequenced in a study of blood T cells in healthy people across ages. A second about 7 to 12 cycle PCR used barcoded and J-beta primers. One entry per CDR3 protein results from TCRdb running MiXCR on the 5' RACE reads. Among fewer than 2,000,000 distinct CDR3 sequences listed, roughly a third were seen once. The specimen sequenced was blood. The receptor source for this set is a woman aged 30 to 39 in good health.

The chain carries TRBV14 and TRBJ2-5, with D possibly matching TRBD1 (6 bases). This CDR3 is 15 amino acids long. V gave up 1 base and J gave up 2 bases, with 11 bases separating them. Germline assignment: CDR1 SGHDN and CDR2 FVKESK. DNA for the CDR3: TGTGCCAGCAGCCAAGGGTTTGGACAGCAAGAGACCCAGTACTTC. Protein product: CASSQGFGQQETQYF.

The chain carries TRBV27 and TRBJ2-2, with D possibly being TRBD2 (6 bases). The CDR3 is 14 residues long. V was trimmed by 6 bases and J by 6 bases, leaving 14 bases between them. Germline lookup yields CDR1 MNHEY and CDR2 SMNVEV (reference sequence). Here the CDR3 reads CASRRTTSPGELFF. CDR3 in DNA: TGTGCCAGCAGGCGGACTACTAGCCCCGGGGAGCTGTTTTTT.

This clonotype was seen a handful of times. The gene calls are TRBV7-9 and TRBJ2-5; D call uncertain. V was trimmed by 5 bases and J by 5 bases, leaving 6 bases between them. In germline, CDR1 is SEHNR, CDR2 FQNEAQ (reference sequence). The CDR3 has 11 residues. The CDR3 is CASSPIETQYF. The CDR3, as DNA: TGTGCCAGCAGCCCCATCGAGACCCAGTACTTC. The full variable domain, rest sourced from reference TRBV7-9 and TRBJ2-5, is DTGVSQNPRHKITKRGQNVTFRCDPISEHNRLYWYRQTLGQGPEFLTYFQNEAQLEKSRLLSDRFSAERPKGSFSTLEIQRTEQGDSAMYLCASSPIETQYFGPGTRLLVL.

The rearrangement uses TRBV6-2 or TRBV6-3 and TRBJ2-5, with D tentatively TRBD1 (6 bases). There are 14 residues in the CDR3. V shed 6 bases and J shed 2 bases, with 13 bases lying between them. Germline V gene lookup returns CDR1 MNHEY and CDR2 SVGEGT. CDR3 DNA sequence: TGTGCCAGCAGGGATTACAGGGTACAAGAGACCCAGTACTTC. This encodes CASRDYRVQETQYF.

The CDR3 DNA sequence: TGTGCCAGCAGTAACCCTCGGGAGACACAGTACCAAGAGACCCAGTACTTC. Translated: CASSNPRETQYQETQYF. The chain combines TRBV6-5 with TRBJ2-5; a possible D gene is TRBD2 (6 bases). The V end lost 5 bases, the J end lost 0 bases, and 19 bases lay between the germline ends. CDR3 length equals 17 residues. Per the germline V gene, CDR1 is MNHEY and CDR2 is SVGAGI.

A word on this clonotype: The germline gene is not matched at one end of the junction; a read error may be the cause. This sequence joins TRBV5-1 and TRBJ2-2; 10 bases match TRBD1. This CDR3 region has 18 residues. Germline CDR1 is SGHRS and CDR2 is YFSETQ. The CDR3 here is CAGSSPRTGGRNTGELFF. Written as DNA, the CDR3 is TGCGCCGGCAGCTCACCTAGGACAGGGGGTCGAAACACCGGGGAGCTGTTTTTT.

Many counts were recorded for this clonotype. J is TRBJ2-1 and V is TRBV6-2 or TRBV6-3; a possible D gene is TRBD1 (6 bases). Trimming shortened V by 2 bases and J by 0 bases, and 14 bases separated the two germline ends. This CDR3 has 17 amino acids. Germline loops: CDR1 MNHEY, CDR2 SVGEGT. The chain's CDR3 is CASSYPLGGSSYNEQFF. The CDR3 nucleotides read TGTGCCAGCAGTTACCCCCTTGGGGGCAGCTCCTACAATGAGCAGTTCTTC.

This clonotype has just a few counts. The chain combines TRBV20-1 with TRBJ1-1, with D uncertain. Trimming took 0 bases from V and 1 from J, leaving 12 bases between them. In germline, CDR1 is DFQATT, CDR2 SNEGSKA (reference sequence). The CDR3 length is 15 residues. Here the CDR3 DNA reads TGCAGTGCTAGAGATCCATGGACGGGGAACACTGAAGCTTTCTTT. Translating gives CSARDPWTGNTEAFF.

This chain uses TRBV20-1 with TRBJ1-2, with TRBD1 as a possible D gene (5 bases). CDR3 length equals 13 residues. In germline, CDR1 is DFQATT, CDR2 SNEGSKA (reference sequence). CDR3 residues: CNARGTDLYGYTF. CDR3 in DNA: TGCAATGCCAGAGGGACGGACCTTTATGGCTACACCTTC.

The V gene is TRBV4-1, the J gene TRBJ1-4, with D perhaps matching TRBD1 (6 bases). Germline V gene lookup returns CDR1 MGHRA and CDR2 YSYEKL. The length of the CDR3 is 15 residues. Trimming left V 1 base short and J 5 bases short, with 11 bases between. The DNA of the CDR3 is TGCGCCAGCAGCCAAGTCAGGGGTTTGAATGAAAAACTGTTTTTT. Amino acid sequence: CASSQVRGLNEKLFF.

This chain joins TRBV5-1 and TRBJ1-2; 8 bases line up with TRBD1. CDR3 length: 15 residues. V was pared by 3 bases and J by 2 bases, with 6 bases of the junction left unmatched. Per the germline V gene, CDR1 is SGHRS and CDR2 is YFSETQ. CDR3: CASSSGQGANYGYTF. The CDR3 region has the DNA TGCGCCAGCAGCTCTGGCCAGGGGGCCAACTATGGCTACACCTTC.

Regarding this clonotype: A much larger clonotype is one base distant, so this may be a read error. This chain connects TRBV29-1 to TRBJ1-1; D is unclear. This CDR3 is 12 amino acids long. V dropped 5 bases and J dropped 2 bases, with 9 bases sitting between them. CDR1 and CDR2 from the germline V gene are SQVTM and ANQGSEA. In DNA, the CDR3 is TGCAGCGTTTCTCAGATAAACACTGAAGCTTTCTTT. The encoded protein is CSVSQINTEAFF.

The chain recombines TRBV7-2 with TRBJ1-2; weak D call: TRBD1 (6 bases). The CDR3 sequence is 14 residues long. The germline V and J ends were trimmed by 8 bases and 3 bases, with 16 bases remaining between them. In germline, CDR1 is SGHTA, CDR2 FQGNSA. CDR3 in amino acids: CASGGRQEYYGYTF. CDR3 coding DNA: TGTGCCAGCGGCGGTCGACAGGAGTACTATGGCTACACCTTC.

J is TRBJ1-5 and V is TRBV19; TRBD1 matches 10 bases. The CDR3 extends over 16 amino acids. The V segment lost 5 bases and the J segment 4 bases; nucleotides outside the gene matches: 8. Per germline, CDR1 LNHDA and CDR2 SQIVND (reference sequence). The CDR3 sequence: CASSLLRQGANQPQHF. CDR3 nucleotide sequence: TGTGCCAGTAGTTTACTTAGACAGGGGGCGAATCAGCCCCAGCATTTT.

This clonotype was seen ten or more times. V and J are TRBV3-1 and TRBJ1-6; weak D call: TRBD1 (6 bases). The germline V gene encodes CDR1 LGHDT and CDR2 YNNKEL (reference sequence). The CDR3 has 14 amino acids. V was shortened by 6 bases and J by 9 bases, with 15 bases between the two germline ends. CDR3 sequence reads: CASSGGLLSSPLHF. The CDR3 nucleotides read TGTGCCAGCAGTGGGGGCTTACTAAGTTCACCCCTCCACTTT.

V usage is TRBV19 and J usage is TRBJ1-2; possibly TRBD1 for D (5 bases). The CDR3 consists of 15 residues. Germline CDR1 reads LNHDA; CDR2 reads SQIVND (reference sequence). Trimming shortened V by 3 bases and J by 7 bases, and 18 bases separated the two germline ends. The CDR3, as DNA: TGTGCCAGTAGTATCTTCCGGGACTATAGCGGTGGCTACACCTTC. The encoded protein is CASSIFRDYSGGYTF.

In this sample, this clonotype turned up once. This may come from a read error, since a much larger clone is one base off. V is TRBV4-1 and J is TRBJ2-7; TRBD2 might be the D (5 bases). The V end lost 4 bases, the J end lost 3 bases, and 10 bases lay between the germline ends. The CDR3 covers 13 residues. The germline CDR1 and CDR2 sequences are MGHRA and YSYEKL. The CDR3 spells CASSPRAVYEQYF. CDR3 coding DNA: TGCGCCAGCAGCCCGAGGGCCGTCTACGAGCAGTACTTC.

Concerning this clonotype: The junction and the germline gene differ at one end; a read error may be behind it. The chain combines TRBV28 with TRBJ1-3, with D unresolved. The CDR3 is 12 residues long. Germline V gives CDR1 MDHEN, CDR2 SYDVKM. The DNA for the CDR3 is TGTGCCATAGGCAGCTCTGGAAACGCCATATATTTT. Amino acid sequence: CAIGSSGNAIYF.

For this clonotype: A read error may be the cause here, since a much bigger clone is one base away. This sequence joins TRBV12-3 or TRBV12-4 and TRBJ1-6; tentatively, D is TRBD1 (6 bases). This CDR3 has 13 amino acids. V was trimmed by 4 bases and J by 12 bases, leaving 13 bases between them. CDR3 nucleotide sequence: TGTGCCAGCAGTTCCGAACAGGGTTTACCCCTCCACTTT. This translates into CASSSEQGLPLHF.

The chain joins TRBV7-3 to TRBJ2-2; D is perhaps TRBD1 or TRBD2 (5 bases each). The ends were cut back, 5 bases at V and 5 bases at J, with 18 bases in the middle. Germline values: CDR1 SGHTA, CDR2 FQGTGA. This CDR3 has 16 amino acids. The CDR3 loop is CASSPTGTRRTGELFF. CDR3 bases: TGTGCCAGCAGCCCCACCGGGACGCGGCGGACCGGGGAGCTGTTTTTT.

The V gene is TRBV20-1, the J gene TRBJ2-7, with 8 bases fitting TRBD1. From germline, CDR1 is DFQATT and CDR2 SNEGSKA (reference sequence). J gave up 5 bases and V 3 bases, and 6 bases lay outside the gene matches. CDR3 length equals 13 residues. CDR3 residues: CSARWTGLDEQYF. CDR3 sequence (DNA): TGCAGTGCTAGGTGGACAGGGCTTGACGAGCAGTACTTC.

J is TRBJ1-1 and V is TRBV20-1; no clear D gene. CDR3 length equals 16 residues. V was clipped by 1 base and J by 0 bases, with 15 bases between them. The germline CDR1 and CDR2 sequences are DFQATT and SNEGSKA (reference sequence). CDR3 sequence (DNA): TGCAGTGCTAGAGGGTTTGAAGGGCCCATGAACACTGAAGCTTTCTTT. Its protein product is CSARGFEGPMNTEAFF.

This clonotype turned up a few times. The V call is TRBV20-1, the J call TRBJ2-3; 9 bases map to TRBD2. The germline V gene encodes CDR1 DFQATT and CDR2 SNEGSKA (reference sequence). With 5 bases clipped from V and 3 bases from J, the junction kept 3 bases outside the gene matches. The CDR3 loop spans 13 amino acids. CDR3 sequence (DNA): TGCAGTGCTGCCGGACTAGCGACAGATACGCAGTATTTT. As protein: CSAAGLATDTQYF.

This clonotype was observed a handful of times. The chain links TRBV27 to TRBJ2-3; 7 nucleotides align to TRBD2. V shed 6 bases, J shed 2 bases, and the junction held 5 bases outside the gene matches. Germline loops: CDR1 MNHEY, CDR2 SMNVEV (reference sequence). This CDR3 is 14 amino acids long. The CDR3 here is CASSRAGFTDTQYF. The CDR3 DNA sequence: TGTGCCAGCAGCCGAGCGGGATTCACAGATACGCAGTATTTT.

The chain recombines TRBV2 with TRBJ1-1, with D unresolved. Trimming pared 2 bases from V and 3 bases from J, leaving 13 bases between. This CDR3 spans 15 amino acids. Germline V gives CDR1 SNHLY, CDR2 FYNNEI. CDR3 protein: CASSESALVDTEAFF. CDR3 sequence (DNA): TGTGCCAGCAGTGAATCCGCCCTGGTGGACACTGAAGCTTTCTTT.

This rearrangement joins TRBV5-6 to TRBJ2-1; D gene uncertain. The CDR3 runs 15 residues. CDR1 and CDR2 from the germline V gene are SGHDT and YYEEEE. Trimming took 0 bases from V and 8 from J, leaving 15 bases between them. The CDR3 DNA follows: TGTGCCAGCAGCTTGGGTAGGCAGCCCCTAGATGAGCAGTTCTTC. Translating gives CASSLGRQPLDEQFF.

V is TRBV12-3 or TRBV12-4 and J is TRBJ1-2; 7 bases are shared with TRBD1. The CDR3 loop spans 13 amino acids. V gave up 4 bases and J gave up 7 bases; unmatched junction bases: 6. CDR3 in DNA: TGTGCCAGCAGTTGGACAGGCGCCCGTGGCTACACCTTC. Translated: CASSWTGARGYTF.

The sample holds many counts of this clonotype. This chain's CDR3 is CSVADGTSGGGETQYF. In nucleotides, the CDR3 is TGCAGCGTTGCCGACGGGACTAGCGGGGGCGGGGAGACCCAGTACTTC. This rearrangement joins TRBV29-1 to TRBJ2-5, with TRBD2 identical over 14 bases. Looked up from germline, CDR1 is SQVTM and CDR2 is ANQGSEA. Trimming at V came to 4 bases and at J to 5 bases, leaving 9 bases not matched to a gene. The CDR3 totals 16 residues.

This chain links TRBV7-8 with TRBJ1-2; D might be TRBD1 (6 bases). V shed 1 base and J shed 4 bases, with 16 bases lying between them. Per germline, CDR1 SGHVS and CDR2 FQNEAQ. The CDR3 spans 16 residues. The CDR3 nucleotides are TGTGCCAGCAGCTTAGGATCCTTCGGGGGCCTCTATGGCTACACCTTC. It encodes CASSLGSFGGLYGYTF.

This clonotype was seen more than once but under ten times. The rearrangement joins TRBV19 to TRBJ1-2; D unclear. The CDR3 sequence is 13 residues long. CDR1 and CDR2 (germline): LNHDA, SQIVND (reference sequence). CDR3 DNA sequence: TGTGCTTCCCGCCGCGAAGCTAACTATGGCTACACCTTC. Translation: CASRREANYGYTF.

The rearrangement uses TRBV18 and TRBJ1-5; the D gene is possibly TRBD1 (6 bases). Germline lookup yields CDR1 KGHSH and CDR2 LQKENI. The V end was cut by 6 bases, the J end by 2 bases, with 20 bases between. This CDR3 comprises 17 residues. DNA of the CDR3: TGTGCCAGCTCGCTGGAGGGGGGGCCCTGGGGCAATCAGCCCCAGCATTTT. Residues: CASSLEGGPWGNQPQHF.